These T cell receptor beta chains were read from a single sample in a study of CD8+ T cells in alopecia areata. The method was immunoSEQ multiplex PCR; TCRdb's version includes in-frame clones alone and lacks a portion of them. The repertoire holds 100,000 to 150,000 clones, with 45% to 50% as singletons. This specimen consisted of CD8+ T cells sorted from blood, obtained at week 0. The source is a human donor with alopecia areata. The CDR3 runs from the conserved cysteine through the conserved F or W. D genes are given only for firm matches. Expanded clones get a size class; other rows say once, few or many, or leave the size out.

v_gene	d_gene	abundance	j_gene	CDR3aa	CDR3nt
TRBV6-5	.	few	TRBJ1-6	CASTRADNSPLHF	TGTGCCAGCACTCGGGCAGATAATTCACCCCTCCACTTT
TRBV5-4	TRBD1	few	TRBJ1-2	CASTADRGVYGYTF	TGTGCCAGCACCGCGGACAGGGGTGTCTATGGCTACACCTTC
TRBV27	TRBD2	.	TRBJ2-7	CASSPLGGSLGEQYF	TGTGCCAGCAGTCCGTTGGGGGGGAGCCTGGGGGAGCAGTACTTC
TRBV29-1	.	.	TRBJ2-1	CSVHPGTNNEQFF	TGCAGCGTTCATCCCGGGACAAACAATGAGCAGTTCTTC
TRBV4-1	.	few	TRBJ1-2	CASSQGGAGYGYTF	TGCGCCAGCAGCCAGGGGGGAGCCGGCTATGGCTACACCTTC
TRBV6-5	.	.	TRBJ1-2	CASSYGTGLGYGYTF	TGTGCCAGCAGTTACGGAACAGGGCTGGGCTATGGCTACACCTTC
TRBV7-9	TRBD1	.	TRBJ1-6	CASSDAGQGSPLHF	TGTGCCAGCAGCGATGCGGGACAGGGTTCACCCCTCCACTTT
TRBV5-1	.	.	TRBJ1-4	CASSLEGAGEKLFF	TGCGCCAGCAGCTTGGAAGGGGCCGGTGAAAAACTGTTTTTT
TRBV7-8	.	many	TRBJ1-2	CASSLVGKRDGYTF	TGTGCCAGCAGCTTAGTTGGCAAACGCGATGGCTACACCTTC
TRBV5-1	.	.	TRBJ1-6	CASSLESSGISYNSPLHF	TGCGCCAGCAGCTTGGAATCGTCAGGGATCTCCTATAATTCACCCCTCCACTTT
TRBV11-2	TRBD2	.	TRBJ2-3	CASSPTRLAGVRTDTQYF	TGTGCCAGCAGCCCAACTCGCCTAGCGGGGGTCCGCACAGATACGCAGTATTTT
TRBV5-4	.	once	TRBJ1-1	CASSLAQGEAFF	TGTGCCAGCAGCTTGGCCCAGGGCGAAGCTTTCTTT
TRBV29-1	.	few	TRBJ2-7	CSVAKDSRYEQYF	TGCAGCGTTGCGAAGGACAGTCGATACGAGCAGTACTTC
TRBV14	TRBD1	.	TRBJ2-5	CASSHWDRQETQYF	TGTGCCAGCAGCCACTGGGACAGGCAAGAGACCCAGTACTTC
TRBV29-1	.	.	TRBJ1-1	CSVEGASTEAFF	TGCAGCGTTGAGGGGGCTAGCACTGAAGCTTTCTTT
TRBV15	.	.	TRBJ1-5	CATSPTATNQPQHF	TGTGCCACCAGCCCGACAGCTACCAATCAGCCCCAGCATTTT
TRBV5-1	TRBD2	.	TRBJ2-2	CASSLELAGENTGELFF	TGCGCCAGCAGCTTGGAACTAGCGGGGGAGAACACCGGGGAGCTGTTTTTT
TRBV6-5	.	.	TRBJ2-5	CASSYSGDQETQYF	TGTGCCAGCAGTTACTCGGGGGACCAAGAGACCCAGTACTTC
TRBV6-5	.	.	TRBJ2-1	CASSPPKTNEQFF	TGTGCCAGCAGTCCCCCTAAGACCAATGAGCAGTTCTTC
TRBV6-1	.	few	TRBJ2-5	CASSGAVLETQYF	TGTGCCAGCAGTGGGGCCGTATTGGAGACCCAGTACTTC
TRBV29-1	.	.	TRBJ2-7	CSVESGIGEQYF	TGCAGCGTTGAGAGTGGGATCGGGGAGCAGTACTTC
TRBV6-5	.	.	TRBJ1-5	CASSHDFSNQPQHF	TGTGCCAGCAGCCACGACTTTTCCAATCAGCCCCAGCATTTT
TRBV6-5	.	.	TRBJ2-3	CASSKVGSGDTQYF	TGTGCCAGCTCGAAGGTGGGGTCGGGAGATACGCAGTATTTT
TRBV7-8	TRBD1	.	TRBJ1-5	CASSLRTGFNQPQHF	TGTGCCAGCAGCTTAAGGACAGGGTTCAATCAGCCCCAGCATTTT
TRBV4-2	.	.	TRBJ2-7	CASSQDSRSSYEQYF	TGTGCCAGCAGCCAAGATTCTAGGAGCTCCTACGAGCAGTACTTC
TRBV19	TRBD1	.	TRBJ1-1	CASSTDRETEAFF	TGTGCCAGTAGTACTGACAGGGAAACTGAAGCTTTCTTT
TRBV30	.	few	TRBJ1-1	CAWSEGIEAFF	TGTGCCTGGAGTGAAGGGATTGAAGCTTTCTTT
TRBV4-1	.	.	TRBJ2-7	CASSQEIQGNPYEQYF	TGCGCCAGCAGCCAAGAGATTCAGGGGAATCCCTACGAGCAGTACTTC
TRBV6-4	TRBD2	many	TRBJ2-1	CASEPGGTSASGEQFF	TGTGCCAGCGAACCGGGGGGGACTAGCGCTAGCGGAGAGCAGTTCTTC
TRBV6-6	.	.	TRBJ1-4	CASSYWPGNDNEKLFF	TGTGCCAGCAGTTACTGGCCAGGCAACGACAATGAAAAACTGTTTTTT
TRBV7-6	.	few	TRBJ2-7	CASSLEGYLPGEQYF	TGTGCCAGCAGCTTAGAAGGTTACCTTCCAGGCGAGCAGTACTTC
TRBV7-7	.	.	TRBJ2-2	CASSLDAGASLGELFF	TGTGCTAGCAGCTTAGACGCGGGGGCCTCTCTCGGGGAGCTGTTTTTT